Given below is one TCR beta chain in context. A few counts support this clone. Its antigen is unknown. No much larger clone is present one base from it, and per-base qualities are unavailable. Each collaborating institution followed its own protocols to collect whole blood in K2EDTA tubes. Collaborator samples were shipped for TCRbeta analysis as frozen whole blood, isolated PBMCs, or DNA extracted from either sample type. The immunoSEQ Assay, a bias-controlled multiplex PCR, was used to amplify TCRbeta CDR3 regions from genomic DNA. The source study handled its data this way. The number of nucleated cells in each sample was estimated by amplification of reference gene primers within the assay. Sequence reads were collapsed and filtered to measure the absolute abundance of every unique TCRbeta CDR3 rearrangement. For each sample, productive Simpson clonality was calculated as the square root of Simpson's diversity index over productive rearrangements. In TCRdb, the immuneACCESS table is reduced to in-frame sequences with V and J assigned. These tables do not hold every clone; where another copy was compared, an unresolved V gene accounts for under half, and the others remain unexplained. D and trimming come from the DNA, and the V and J calls and clone size come from that table. This sample lists 200,000 to 250,000 clones; about nine tenths were detected once. Approximately 4.8% of the sample goes to the ten largest clones.

The data are from a study of blood T cell repertoires in COVID-19 (dated by TCRdb to 2019 to 2021). Study-wide context: Collaborator samples came from the United States, Italy and Spain and covered acute and convalescent phases of COVID-19. Subjects who had been exposed to COVID-19, were actively infected with it, or had recovered from it provided the deeply sampled blood TCRbeta repertoires that made up the dataset. The prospective study material was composed of cDNA or gDNA derived from T cells, B-cell-depleted T cells, or PBMCs. The samples were drawn from two sources: the first 160 participants of the ongoing ImmuneRACE study, and 1,000 to 1,500 subjects contributed by 6 global collaborators. Sample metadata almost always included a de-identified subject ID, COVID-19 status, age in years and sex. The repertoires were released in a freely available public database meant as a resource for research on the immune response to SARS-CoV-2. Where available, HLA class I and class II types were obtained from metadata supplied by the sample provider rather than from assay-based typing.

The research as a whole found: The amount of clinical and demographic metadata varied by source and participant and was provided uncurated.

The CDR3 holds 14 amino acids from the cysteine to the phenylalanine. The retained sequence is limited to the CDR3, 42 bases, with the frame set at the first base. Trimming takes 6 bases from V and 0 bases from J, and the germline ends sit 11 bases apart. The germline V gene (reference sequence) supplies CDR1 LNHDA and CDR2 SQIVND. Sequencing was performed on peripheral blood. The rearranged chain carries TRBV19 and TRBJ1-2; 5 matching bases give a weak D call of TRBD1. The receptor comes from a man between 45 and 60 years old with acute or convalescent COVID-19. In nucleotide form, the sequence is TGTGCCAGTAGGAAGGGGACTGCTAACTATGGCTACACCTTC. Its translation is CASRKGTANYGYTF.